One TCR beta chain is described in this entry. The data stem from a study of blood T cell repertoires in COVID-19. Study-level information: Researchers got acute and convalescent COVID-19 samples from the United States, Italy and Spain.

Produced via immunoSEQ multiplex PCR; TCRdb's table is partial and in-frame only. The repertoire has 70,000 to 100,000 clones, around 90% of them found once; the top ten carry 4.3%. The TCR originated in an elderly woman with active or convalescent COVID-19. Sequenced input: peripheral blood.

The CDR3 is CASSLGDRDPEAFF. CDR3 nucleotides: TGTGCCAGCAGCTTAGGGGACAGGGACCCTGAAGCTTTCTTT. This chain links TRBV7-9 with TRBJ1-1; 9 bases map to TRBD1. With V trimmed by 1 base and J by 6 bases, 3 bases remained unmatched. This CDR3 has 14 residues. Germline lookup yields CDR1 SEHNR and CDR2 FQNEAQ (reference sequence). Full variable domain (outside the CDR3, taken from reference TRBV7-9 and TRBJ1-1): DTGVSQNPRHKITKRGQNVTFRCDPISEHNRLYWYRQTLGQGPEFLTYFQNEAQLEKSRLLSDRFSAERPKGSFSTLEIQRTEQGDSAMYLCASSLGDRDPEAFFGQGTRLTVV.